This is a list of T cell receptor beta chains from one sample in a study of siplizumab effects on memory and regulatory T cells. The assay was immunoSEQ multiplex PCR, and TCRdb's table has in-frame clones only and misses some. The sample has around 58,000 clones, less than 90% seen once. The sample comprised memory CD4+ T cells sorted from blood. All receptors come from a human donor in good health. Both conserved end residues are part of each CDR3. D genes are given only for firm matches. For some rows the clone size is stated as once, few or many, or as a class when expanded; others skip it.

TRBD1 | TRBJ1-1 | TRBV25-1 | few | CASRTPGGTEAFF | TGTGCCAGCAGGACTCCAGGGGGCACTGAAGCTTTCTTT
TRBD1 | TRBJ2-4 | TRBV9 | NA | CASSLTTGEDIQYF | TGTGCCAGCAGCCTGACGACAGGGGAAGACATTCAGTACTTC
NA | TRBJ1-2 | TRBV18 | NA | CASSPQADRIGNYGYTF | TGTGCCAGCTCACCACAGGCCGACCGAATTGGCAACTATGGCTACACCTTC
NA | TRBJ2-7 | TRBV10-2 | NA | CASSEGLFYEQYF | TGCGCCAGCAGTGAGGGACTTTTCTACGAGCAGTACTTC
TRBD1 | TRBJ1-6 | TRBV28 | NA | CASSFATGVTPLHF | TGTGCCAGCAGTTTTGCGACAGGGGTTACACCCCTCCACTTT
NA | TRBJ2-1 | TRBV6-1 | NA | CASRRTSYNEQFF | TGTGCCAGCAGAAGGACTTCATACAATGAGCAGTTCTTC
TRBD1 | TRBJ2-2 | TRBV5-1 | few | CASRLQGRDTGELFF | TGCGCCAGCAGGCTACAGGGGAGAGACACCGGGGAGCTGTTTTTT
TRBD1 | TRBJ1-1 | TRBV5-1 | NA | CASSPQTGENTEAFF | TGCGCCAGCAGTCCCCAGACAGGGGAGAACACTGAAGCTTTCTTT
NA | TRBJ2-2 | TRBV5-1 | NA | CASSLGQTNTGELFF | TGCGCCAGCAGCTTGGGGCAGACGAACACCGGGGAGCTGTTTTTT
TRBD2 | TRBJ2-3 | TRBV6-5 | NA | CASSYVGRTDTQYF | TGTGCCAGCAGTTACGTCGGGAGGACAGATACGCAGTATTTT
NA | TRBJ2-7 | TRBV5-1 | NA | CASSMGAYEQYF | TGCGCCAGCAGCATGGGGGCCTACGAGCAGTACTTC
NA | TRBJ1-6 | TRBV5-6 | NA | CASSLVLRAKGKNSPLHF | TGTGCCAGCAGCTTGGTTCTTAGGGCTAAGGGGAAGAATTCACCCCTCCACTTT
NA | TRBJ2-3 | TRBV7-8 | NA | CASSTRDGASTDTQYF | TGTGCCAGCAGCACTCGAGACGGAGCTAGCACAGATACGCAGTATTTT
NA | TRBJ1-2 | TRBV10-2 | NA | CASSESGRVGYGYTF | TGCGCCAGCAGTGAGTCGGGTAGGGTAGGGTATGGCTACACCTTC
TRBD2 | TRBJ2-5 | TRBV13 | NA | CASSRGLAEGFQETQYF | TGTGCCAGCAGCCGGGGACTAGCGGAGGGATTCCAAGAGACCCAGTACTTC
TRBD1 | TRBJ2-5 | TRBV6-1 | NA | CANPGQQETQYF | TGTGCCAACCCGGGACAGCAAGAGACCCAGTACTTC
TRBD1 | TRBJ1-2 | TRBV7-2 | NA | CASSPGGTGGWGYGYTF | TGTGCCAGCAGCCCTGGGGGGACAGGGGGATGGGGCTATGGCTACACCTTC
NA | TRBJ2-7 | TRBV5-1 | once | CASSLELGAGSYEQYF | TGCGCCAGCAGCTTGGAGCTGGGGGCTGGGTCCTACGAGCAGTACTTC
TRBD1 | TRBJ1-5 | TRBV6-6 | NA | CASKTGGEAQHF | TGTGCCAGCAAGACAGGGGGTGAGGCCCAGCATTTT
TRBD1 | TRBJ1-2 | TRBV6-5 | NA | CASSVTDRGIGGYTF | TGTGCCAGCAGTGTAACGGACAGGGGAATAGGTGGCTACACCTTC
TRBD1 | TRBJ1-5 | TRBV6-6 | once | CASSTDRDLGQPQHF | TGTGCCAGCAGTACCGACAGGGATTTAGGTCAGCCCCAGCATTTT
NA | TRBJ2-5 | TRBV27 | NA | CASRDLGAGETQYF | TGTGCCAGCAGGGACCTAGGGGCCGGGGAGACCCAGTACTTC
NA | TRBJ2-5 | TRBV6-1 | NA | CASSWGGAKETQYF | TGTGCCAGCAGTTGGGGTGGAGCTAAAGAGACCCAGTACTTC
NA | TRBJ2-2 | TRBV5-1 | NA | CASSLGGSNTGELFF | TGCGCCAGCAGCTTGGGGGGTTCTAACACCGGGGAGCTGTTTTTT
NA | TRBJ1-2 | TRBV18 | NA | CASSTDRKTNYGYTF | TGTGCCAGCTCGACGGACCGAAAGACAAACTATGGCTACACCTTC
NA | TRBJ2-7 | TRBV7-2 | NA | CASSLLNAGYEQYF | TGTGCCAGCAGCTTATTAAATGCGGGCTACGAGCAGTACTTC
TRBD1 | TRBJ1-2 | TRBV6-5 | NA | CASSMGQSRYGYTF | TGTGCCAGCAGTATGGGACAGAGCCGCTATGGCTACACCTTC
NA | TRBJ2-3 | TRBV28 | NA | CASSFIDGARPCHF | TGTGCCAGCAGTTTTATAGATGGGGCCAGGCCGTGTCATTTT
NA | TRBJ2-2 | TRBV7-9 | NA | CASSTRTVNTGELFF | TGTGCCAGCAGCACGCGGACAGTGAACACCGGGGAGCTGTTTTTT
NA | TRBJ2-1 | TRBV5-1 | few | CASSLAESYNEQFF | TGCGCCAGCAGCTTGGCTGAGAGCTACAATGAGCAGTTCTTC
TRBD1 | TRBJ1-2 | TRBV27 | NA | CASSRGDRVVGYGYTF | TGTGCCAGCAGCCGGGGAGACAGGGTAGTGGGCTATGGCTACACCTTC
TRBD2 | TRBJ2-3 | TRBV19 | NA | CASSIRLAGASGTQYF | TGTGCCAGTAGTATAAGACTAGCGGGGGCCTCAGGTACGCAGTATTTT
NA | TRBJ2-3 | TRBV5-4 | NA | CASSLQGADTQYF | TGTGCCAGCAGCTTACAGGGCGCAGATACGCAGTATTTT
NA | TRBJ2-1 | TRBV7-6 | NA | CASSLGQSDNEQFF | TGTGCCAGCAGCTTAGGTCAGAGCGACAATGAGCAGTTCTTC
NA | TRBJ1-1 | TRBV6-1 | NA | CASSRGANTEAFF | TGTGCCAGCAGTCGGGGGGCGAACACTGAAGCTTTCTTT
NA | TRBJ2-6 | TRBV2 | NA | CASRDISSGANVLTF | TGTGCCAGCAGGGACATAAGCTCTGGGGCCAACGTCCTGACTTTC
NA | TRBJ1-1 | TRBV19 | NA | CASSIGKGRVAEAFF | TGTGCCAGTAGTATTGGAAAAGGCAGGGTGGCTGAAGCTTTCTTT
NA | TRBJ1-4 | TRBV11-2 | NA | CASQLGYGNEKLFF | TGTGCCAGCCAACTGGGGTATGGTAATGAAAAACTGTTTTTT
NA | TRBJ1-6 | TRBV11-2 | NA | CASSFPGSGSPLHF | TGTGCCAGCAGCTTCCCAGGGAGCGGTTCACCCCTCCACTTT
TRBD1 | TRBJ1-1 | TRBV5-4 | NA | CASSTARGLLGTEAFF | TGTGCCAGCAGCACCGCCAGGGGGCTATTGGGCACTGAAGCTTTCTTT
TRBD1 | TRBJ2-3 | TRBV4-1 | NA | CASRDRGRTDTQYF | TGCGCCAGCAGAGACAGGGGGCGGACAGATACGCAGTATTTT